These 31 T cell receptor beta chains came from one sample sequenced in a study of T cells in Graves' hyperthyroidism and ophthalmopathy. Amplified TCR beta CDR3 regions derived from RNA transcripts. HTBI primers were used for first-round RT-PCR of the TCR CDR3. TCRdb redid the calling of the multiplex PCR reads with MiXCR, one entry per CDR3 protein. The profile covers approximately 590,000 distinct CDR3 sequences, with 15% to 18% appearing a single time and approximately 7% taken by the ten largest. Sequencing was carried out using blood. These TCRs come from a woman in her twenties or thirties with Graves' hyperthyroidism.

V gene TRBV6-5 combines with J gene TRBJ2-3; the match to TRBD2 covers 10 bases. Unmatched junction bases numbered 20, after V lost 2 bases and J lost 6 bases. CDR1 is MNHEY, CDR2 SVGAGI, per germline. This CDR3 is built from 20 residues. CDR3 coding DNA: TGTGCCAGCAGTTACGGTCCGGGACTAGCGAGCATGGGAGCAAGGGATACGCAGTATTTT. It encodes CASSYGPGLASMGARDTQYF.

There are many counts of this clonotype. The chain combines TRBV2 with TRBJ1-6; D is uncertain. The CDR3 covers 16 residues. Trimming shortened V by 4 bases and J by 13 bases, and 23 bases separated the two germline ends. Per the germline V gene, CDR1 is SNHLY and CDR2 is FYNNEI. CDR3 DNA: TGTGCCAGCAGTGCTTTAGCGGCAGTGAGTCATCGGCCCCTCCACTTT. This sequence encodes CASSALAAVSHRPLHF.

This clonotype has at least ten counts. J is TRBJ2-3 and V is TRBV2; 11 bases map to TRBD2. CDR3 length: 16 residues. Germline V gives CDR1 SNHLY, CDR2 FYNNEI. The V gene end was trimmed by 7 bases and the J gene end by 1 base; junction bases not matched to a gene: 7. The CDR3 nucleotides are TGTGCCAGCACCCCCCGGGGACTAGCGGGCACAGATACGCAGTATTTT. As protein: CASTPRGLAGTDTQYF.

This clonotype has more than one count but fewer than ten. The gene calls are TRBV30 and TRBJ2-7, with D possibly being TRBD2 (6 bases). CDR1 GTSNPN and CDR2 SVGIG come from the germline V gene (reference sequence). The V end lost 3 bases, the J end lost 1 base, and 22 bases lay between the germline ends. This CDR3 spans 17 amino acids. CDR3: CAWRRRGLARLSYEQYF. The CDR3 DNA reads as TGTGCCTGGAGACGTAGGGGCCTAGCGAGACTTTCCTACGAGCAGTACTTC.

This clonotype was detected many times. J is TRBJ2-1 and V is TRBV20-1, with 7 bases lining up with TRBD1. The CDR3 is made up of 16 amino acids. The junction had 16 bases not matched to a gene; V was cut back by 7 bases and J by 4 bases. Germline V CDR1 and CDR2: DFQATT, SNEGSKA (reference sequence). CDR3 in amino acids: CSVSLEQGIGYNEQFF. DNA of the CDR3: TGCAGTGTCTCACTCGAACAGGGGATAGGGTACAATGAGCAGTTCTTC.

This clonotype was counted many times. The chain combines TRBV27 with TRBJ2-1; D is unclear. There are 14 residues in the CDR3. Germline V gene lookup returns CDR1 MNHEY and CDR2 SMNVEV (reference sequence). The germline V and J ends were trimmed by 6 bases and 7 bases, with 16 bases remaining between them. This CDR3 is CASSKPLGSNEQFF. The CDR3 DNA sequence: TGTGCCAGCAGCAAGCCCCTAGGTTCGAATGAGCAGTTCTTC.

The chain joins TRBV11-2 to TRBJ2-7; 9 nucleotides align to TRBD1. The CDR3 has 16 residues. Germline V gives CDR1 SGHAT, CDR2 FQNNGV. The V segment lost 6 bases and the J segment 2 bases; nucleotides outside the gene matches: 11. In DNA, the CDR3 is TGTGCCAGCAGTGGGACCGGGACAGGGCTTACCTACGAGCAGTACTTC. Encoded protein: CASSGTGTGLTYEQYF.

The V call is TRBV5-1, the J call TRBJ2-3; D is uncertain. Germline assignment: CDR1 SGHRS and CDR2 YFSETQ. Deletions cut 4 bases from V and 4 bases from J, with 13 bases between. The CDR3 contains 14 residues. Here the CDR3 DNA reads TGCGCCAGCAGCCCCGACGTTTTGGCAGATACGCAGTATTTT. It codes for CASSPDVLADTQYF.

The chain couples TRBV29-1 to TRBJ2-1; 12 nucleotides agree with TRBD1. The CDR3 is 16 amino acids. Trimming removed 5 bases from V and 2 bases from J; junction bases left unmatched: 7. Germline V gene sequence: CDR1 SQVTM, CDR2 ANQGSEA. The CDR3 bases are TGCAGCGTTCAGGGACAGGGGGCAAGTACCTACAATGAGCAGTTCTTC. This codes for CSVQGQGASTYNEQFF.

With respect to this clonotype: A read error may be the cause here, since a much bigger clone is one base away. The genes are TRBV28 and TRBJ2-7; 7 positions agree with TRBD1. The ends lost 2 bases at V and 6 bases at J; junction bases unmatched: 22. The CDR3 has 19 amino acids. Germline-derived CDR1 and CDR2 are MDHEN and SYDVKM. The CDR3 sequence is CASSLPSRGRTTLDCEQYF. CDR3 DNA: TGTGCCAGCAGTTTACCATCGAGGGGGCGGACGACCTTAGACTGCGAGCAGTACTTC.

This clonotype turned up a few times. CDR3 DNA sequence: TGCAGTGCTAGAGATGGGTGGGGGGTTAACGCTGAAGCTTTCTTT. Translating it yields CSARDGWGVNAEAFF. The chain carries TRBV20-1 and TRBJ1-1; tentative D call: TRBD1 (5 bases). Germline V CDR1 and CDR2: DFQATT, SNEGSKA (reference sequence). Trimming took off 0 bases at V and 6 bases at J, with 17 bases between the two ends. This CDR3 spans 15 amino acids.

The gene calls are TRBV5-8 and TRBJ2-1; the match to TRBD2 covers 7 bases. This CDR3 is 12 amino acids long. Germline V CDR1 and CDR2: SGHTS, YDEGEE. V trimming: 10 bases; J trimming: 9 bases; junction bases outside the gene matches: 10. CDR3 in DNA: TGTGCCTACAGCCGGGGGGTCACTGAGCAGTTCTTC. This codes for CAYSRGVTEQFF.

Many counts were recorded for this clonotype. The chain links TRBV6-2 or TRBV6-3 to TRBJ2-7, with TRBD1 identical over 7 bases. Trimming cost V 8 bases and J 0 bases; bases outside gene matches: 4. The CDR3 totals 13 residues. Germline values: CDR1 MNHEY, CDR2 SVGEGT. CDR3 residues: CASGRDSSYEQYF. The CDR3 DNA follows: TGTGCCAGCGGCCGGGACAGCTCCTACGAGCAGTACTTC.

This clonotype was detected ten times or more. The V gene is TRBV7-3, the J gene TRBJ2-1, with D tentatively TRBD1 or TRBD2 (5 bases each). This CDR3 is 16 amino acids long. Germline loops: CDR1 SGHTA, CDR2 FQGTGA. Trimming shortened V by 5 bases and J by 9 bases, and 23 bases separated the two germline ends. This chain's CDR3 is CASSPSGTDISGEQFF. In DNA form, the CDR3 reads TGTGCCAGCAGCCCCTCCGGGACCGATATCTCGGGTGAGCAGTTCTTC.

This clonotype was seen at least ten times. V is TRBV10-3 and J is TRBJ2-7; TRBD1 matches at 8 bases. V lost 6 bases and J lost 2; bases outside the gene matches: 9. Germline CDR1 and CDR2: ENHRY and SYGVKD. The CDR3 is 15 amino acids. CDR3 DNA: TGTGCCATCAGCGCGGGACAGGCTATTACCTACGAGCAGTACTTC. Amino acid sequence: CAISAGQAITYEQYF.

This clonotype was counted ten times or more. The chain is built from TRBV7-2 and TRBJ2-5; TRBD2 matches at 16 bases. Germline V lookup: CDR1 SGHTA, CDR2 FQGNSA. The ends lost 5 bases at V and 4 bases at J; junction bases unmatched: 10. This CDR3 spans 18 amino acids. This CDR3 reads CASSPAGTSGRARETQYF. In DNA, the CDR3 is TGTGCCAGCAGCCCTGCCGGGACTAGCGGGAGGGCCAGAGAGACCCAGTACTTC.

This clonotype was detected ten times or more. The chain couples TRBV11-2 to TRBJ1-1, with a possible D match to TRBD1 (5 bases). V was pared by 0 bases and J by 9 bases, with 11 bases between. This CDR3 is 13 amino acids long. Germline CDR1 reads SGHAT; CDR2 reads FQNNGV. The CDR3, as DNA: TGTGCCAGCAGCTTAGACCCAGGGCATAAAGCTTTCTTT. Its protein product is CASSLDPGHKAFF.

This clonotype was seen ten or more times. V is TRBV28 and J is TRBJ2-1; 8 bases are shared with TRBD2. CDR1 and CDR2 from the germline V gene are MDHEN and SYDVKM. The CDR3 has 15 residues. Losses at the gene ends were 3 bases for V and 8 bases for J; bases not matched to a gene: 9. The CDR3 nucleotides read TGTGCCAGCAGTTTTTCCAGCGGGAGTTTCTATGAGCAGTTCTTC. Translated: CASSFSSGSFYEQFF.

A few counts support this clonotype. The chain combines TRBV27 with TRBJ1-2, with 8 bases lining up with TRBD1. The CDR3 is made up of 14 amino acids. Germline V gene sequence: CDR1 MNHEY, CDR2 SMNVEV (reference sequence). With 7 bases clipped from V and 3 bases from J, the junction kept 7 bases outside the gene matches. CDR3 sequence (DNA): TGTGCCAGCAACAGAGGACAGGGAGACTATGGCTACACCTTC. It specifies CASNRGQGDYGYTF.

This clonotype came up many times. CDR3 nucleotide sequence: TGTGCCAGCTCACCATACGAGACTAGCGGCACAGATACGCAGTATTTT. Translated, it gives CASSPYETSGTDTQYF. The chain uses TRBV18 and TRBJ2-3, with TRBD2 identical over 8 bases. J gave up 1 base and V 2 bases, and 5 bases lay outside the gene matches. Looked up from germline, CDR1 is KGHSH and CDR2 is LQKENI. The CDR3 is made up of 16 amino acids.

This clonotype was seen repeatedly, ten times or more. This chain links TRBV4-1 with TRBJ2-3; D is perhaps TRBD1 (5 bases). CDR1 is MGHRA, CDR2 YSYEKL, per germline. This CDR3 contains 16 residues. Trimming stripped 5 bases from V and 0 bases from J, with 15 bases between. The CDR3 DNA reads TGCGCCAGCAGCTTTGACAGTACTGGGAGCACAGATACGCAGTATTTT. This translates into CASSFDSTGSTDTQYF.

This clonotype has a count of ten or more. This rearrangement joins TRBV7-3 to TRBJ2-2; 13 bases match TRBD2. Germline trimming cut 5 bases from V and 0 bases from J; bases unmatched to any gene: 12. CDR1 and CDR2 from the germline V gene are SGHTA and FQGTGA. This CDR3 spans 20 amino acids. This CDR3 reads CASSLRPGLAGHSNTGELFF. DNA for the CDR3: TGTGCCAGCAGCCTGAGACCGGGACTAGCGGGGCATTCGAACACCGGGGAGCTGTTTTTT.

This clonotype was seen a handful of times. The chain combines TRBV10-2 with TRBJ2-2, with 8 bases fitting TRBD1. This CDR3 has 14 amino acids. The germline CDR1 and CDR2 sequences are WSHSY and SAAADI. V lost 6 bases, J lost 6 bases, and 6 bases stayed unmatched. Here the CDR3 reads CASRDRERAGELFF. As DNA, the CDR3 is TGCGCCAGCAGGGACAGGGAACGCGCCGGGGAGCTGTTTTTT.

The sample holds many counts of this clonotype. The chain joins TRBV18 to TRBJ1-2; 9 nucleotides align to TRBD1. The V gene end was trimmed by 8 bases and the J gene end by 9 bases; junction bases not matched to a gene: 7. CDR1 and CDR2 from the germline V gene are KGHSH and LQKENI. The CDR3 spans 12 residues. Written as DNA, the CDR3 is TGTGCCAGCGCGGGACAGGGTCATCGCTACACCTTC. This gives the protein CASAGQGHRYTF. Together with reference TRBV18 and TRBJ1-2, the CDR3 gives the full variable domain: NAGVMQNPRHLVRRRGQEARLRCSPMKGHSHVYWYRQLPEEGLKFMVYLQKENIIDESGMPKERFSAEFPKEGPSILRIQQVVRGDSAAYFCASAGQGHRYTFGSGTRLTVV.

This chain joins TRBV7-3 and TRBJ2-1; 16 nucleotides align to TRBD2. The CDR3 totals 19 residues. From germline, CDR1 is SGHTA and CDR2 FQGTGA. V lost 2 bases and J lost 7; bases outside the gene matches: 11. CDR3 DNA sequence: TGTGCCAGCAGCTTAGTAGCGGGACTAGCGGGAGGGCCTGGGAATGAGCAGTTCTTC. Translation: CASSLVAGLAGGPGNEQFF.

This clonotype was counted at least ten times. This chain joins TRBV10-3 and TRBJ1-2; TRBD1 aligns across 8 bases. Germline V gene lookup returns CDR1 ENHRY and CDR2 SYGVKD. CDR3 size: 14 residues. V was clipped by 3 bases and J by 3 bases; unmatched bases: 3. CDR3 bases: TGTGCCATCAGTGAATGGACAGGGTACTATGGCTACACCTTC. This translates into CAISEWTGYYGYTF.

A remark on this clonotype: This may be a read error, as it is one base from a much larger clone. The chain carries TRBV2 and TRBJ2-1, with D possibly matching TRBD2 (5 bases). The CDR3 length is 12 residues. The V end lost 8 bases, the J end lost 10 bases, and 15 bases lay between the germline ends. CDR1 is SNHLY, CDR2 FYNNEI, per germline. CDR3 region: CASGSDYGEQFF. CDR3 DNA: TGTGCCAGCGGGTCTGACTACGGGGAGCAGTTCTTC.

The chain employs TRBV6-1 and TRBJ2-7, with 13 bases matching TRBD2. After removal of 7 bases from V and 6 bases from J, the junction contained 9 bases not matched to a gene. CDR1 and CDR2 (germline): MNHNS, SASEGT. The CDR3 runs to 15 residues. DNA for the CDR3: TGTGCCAGCAAACTACTAGCGGGAGGGCCGGTCGAGCAGTACTTC. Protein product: CASKLLAGGPVEQYF.

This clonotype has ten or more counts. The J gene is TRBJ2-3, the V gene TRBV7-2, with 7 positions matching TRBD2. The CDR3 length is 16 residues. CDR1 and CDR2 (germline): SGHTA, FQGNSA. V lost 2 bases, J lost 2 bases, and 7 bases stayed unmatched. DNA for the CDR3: TGTGCCAGCAGCTTACGGCCTAGCGGATACACAGATACGCAGTATTTT. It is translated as CASSLRPSGYTDTQYF. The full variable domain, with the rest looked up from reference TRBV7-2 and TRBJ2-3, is GAGVSQSPSNKVTEKGKDVELRCDPISGHTALYWYRQSLGQGLEFLIYFQGNSAPDKSGLPSDRFSAERTGGSVSTLTIQRTQQEDSAVYLCASSLRPSGYTDTQYFGPGTRLTVL.

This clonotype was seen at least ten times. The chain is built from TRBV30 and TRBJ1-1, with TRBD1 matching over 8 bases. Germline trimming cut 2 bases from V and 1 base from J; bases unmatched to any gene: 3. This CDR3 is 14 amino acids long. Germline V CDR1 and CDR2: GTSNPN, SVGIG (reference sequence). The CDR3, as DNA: TGTGCCTGGAGTCTCGGGACAGGGAACACTGAAGCTTTCTTT. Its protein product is CAWSLGTGNTEAFF.

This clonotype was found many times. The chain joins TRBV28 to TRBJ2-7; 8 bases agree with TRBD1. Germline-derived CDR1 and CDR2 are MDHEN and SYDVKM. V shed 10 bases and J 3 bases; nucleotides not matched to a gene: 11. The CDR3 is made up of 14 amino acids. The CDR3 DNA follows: TGTGCCACAAGCCGGACAGGGAAAATCTACGAGCAGTACTTC. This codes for CATSRTGKIYEQYF. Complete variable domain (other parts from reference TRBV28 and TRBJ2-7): DVKVTQSSRYLVKRTGEKVFLECVQDMDHENMFWYRQDPGLGLRLIYFSYDVKMKEKGDIPEGYSVSREKKERFSLILESASTNQTSMYLCATSRTGKIYEQYFGPGTRLTVT.